These 24 T cell receptor beta chains share one sample of origin, sequenced in a study of cytomegalovirus exposure and HLA in healthy donors (dated 2017 in TCRdb). The method behind the library was the immunoSEQ multiplex PCR assay. For the multiplex PCR, a mixture combining 60 forward primers for TCR Vbeta segments and 13 reverse primers for TCR Jbeta segments was used. In its TCRdb copy, this immuneACCESS table keeps in-frame sequences only and misses some clones. Where compared with another copy, unresolved V genes explain less than half of these, and the others have no known cause. Recorded for this sample are around 200,000 clones; around 80% of them occurred a single time. Around 4.8% of the sample goes to the ten largest clones. The sample taken for sequencing was PBMCs. These receptors all come from a woman aged 30 to 39 in good health and CMV-seropositive.

The V and J genes are TRBV13 and TRBJ2-1; D not certain. This CDR3 is built from 13 residues. The V gene lost 5 bases and the J gene lost 5 bases, with 10 bases spanning the gap. In germline, CDR1 is PRHDT, CDR2 FYEKMQ (reference sequence). DNA of the CDR3: TGTGCCAGCAGCCCAGTGGTCCACAATGAGCAGTTCTTC. Its translation is CASSPVVHNEQFF.

The chain uses TRBV7-7 and TRBJ2-1, with D perhaps matching TRBD2 (5 bases). V was cut by 8 bases and J by 7 bases, with 15 bases left in between. In germline, CDR1 is SSHAT, CDR2 FNYEAQ (reference sequence). The CDR3 runs 13 residues. CDR3 sequence (DNA): TGTGCCAGCGGCCCCGGGCCGGGGAATGAGCAGTTCTTC. It translates to CASGPGPGNEQFF.

The chain joins TRBV15 to TRBJ2-1, with 8 bases identical to TRBD1. The V segment lost 2 bases and the J segment 1 base; nucleotides outside the gene matches: 4. This CDR3 region has 16 residues. Germline V lookup: CDR1 LNHNV, CDR2 YYDKDF (reference sequence). The CDR3 DNA sequence: TGTGCCACCAGCAGAATGGACAGGGAATCCTACAATGAGCAGTTCTTC. It encodes CATSRMDRESYNEQFF.

V is TRBV19 and J is TRBJ2-7; D gene ambiguous. Per germline, CDR1 LNHDA and CDR2 SQIVND (reference sequence). The V gene lost 4 bases and the J gene lost 4 bases, with 8 bases spanning the gap. The CDR3 has 12 amino acids. The CDR3 nucleotides read TGTGCCAGTAGTAGGGCCCTATACGAGCAGTACTTC. Amino acids: CASSRALYEQYF.

The V gene is TRBV5-8, the J gene TRBJ1-5; the D is unclear. The ends were cut back, 5 bases at V and 5 bases at J, with 17 bases in the middle. The CDR3 is 15 residues long. From germline, CDR1 is SGHTS and CDR2 YDEGEE. The CDR3 region has the DNA TGTGCCAGCAGGTCTCTGAGAGGAGTAGATCAGCCCCAGCATTTT. As protein: CASRSLRGVDQPQHF.

The rearrangement links TRBV2 to TRBJ2-2; tentative D call: TRBD2 (6 bases). The germline gives CDR1 SNHLY, CDR2 FYNNEI. The CDR3 runs 16 residues. Trimming removed 8 bases from V and 4 bases from J, with 20 bases in between. Written as DNA, the CDR3 is TGTGCCAGCGGAATAAACCGGGACTTCAGCACCGGGGAGCTGTTTTTT. Its translation is CASGINRDFSTGELFF.

This rearrangement joins TRBV9 to TRBJ2-7; D gene uncertain. This CDR3 comprises 15 residues. The germline V and J ends were trimmed by 0 bases and 1 base, with 11 bases remaining between them. CDR1 is SGDLS, CDR2 YYNGEE, per germline. The CDR3 loop reads CASSVGWQVSYEQYF. The CDR3 nucleotides are TGTGCCAGCAGCGTAGGCTGGCAGGTATCCTACGAGCAGTACTTC.

V gene TRBV6-6 combines with J gene TRBJ2-7; tentative D call: TRBD1 (6 bases). V lost 1 base and J 5 bases, leaving 12 bases between the germline ends. The CDR3 extends over 14 amino acids. Per germline, CDR1 MNHNY and CDR2 SVGAGI (reference sequence). The CDR3 DNA follows: TGTGCCAGCAGTTACTACAGGGTAACGGACGAGCAGTACTTC. Translating it yields CASSYYRVTDEQYF.

The rearrangement links TRBV7-2 to TRBJ1-2; D call uncertain. CDR1 SGHTA and CDR2 FQGNSA come from the germline V gene. The CDR3 is 15 residues long. V dropped 0 bases and J dropped 8 bases, with 16 bases sitting between them. CDR3 DNA sequence: TGTGCCAGCAGCTTAGCGCGCGACATATTATTCGGCTACACCTTC. Translating gives CASSLARDILFGYTF.

This chain links TRBV30 with TRBJ1-5; D ambiguous. V lost 2 bases to trimming and J lost 1 base, with 6 bases between them. Germline V gene data show CDR1 as GTSNPN and CDR2 as SVGIG (reference sequence). The CDR3 is 13 amino acids. The CDR3 DNA reads TGTGCCTGGAGTAAGCGGAGCAATCAGCCCCAGCATTTT. Protein product: CAWSKRSNQPQHF.

This sequence joins TRBV6-6 and TRBJ1-2, with no clear D. There are 14 residues in the CDR3. V shed 4 bases and J shed 5 bases, with 14 bases lying between them. CDR1 is MNHNY and CDR2 is SVGAGI in the germline V gene (reference sequence). The CDR3 reads CASSSTGGRYGYTF. CDR3 coding DNA: TGTGCCAGCAGTTCAACCGGAGGACGGTATGGCTACACCTTC.

V gene TRBV2 combines with J gene TRBJ1-4; 7 bases are a match to TRBD1. CDR3 length equals 16 residues. The V gene end was trimmed by 6 bases and the J gene end by 4 bases; junction bases not matched to a gene: 11. Looked up from germline, CDR1 is SNHLY and CDR2 is FYNNEI. The CDR3 bases are TGTGCCAGCAGGGGTCAGGGGACAGACCGTAATGAAAAACTGTTTTTT. Its translation: CASRGQGTDRNEKLFF.

This rearrangement joins TRBV9 to TRBJ2-1; 8 bases line up with TRBD1. The germline V gene has CDR1 SGDLS and CDR2 YYNGEE. V was clipped by 7 bases and J by 9 bases; unmatched bases: 12. This CDR3 spans 14 amino acids. DNA of the CDR3: TGTGCCAGCGGAACCGAGCAGGGGGCCTTTGAGCAGTTCTTC. Protein product: CASGTEQGAFEQFF.

This chain connects TRBV29-1 to TRBJ1-2; 7 nucleotides agree with TRBD1. Germline CDR1 and CDR2: SQVTM and ANQGSEA. There are 14 residues in the CDR3. The V segment lost 5 bases and the J segment 6 bases; nucleotides outside the gene matches: 12. This CDR3 reads CSVQGDQYQNGYTF. The CDR3 DNA reads TGCAGCGTTCAGGGGGACCAGTATCAAAATGGCTACACCTTC.

V usage is TRBV9 and J usage is TRBJ2-7; D is uncertain. V was trimmed by 4 bases and J by 6 bases, leaving 11 bases between them. CDR3 size: 12 residues. The germline gives CDR1 SGDLS, CDR2 YYNGEE. The CDR3, as DNA: TGTGCCAGCAGCCCCTTTACGGGCGAGCAGTACTTC. Protein: CASSPFTGEQYF.

This chain links TRBV5-1 with TRBJ1-1; D is undetermined. V gave up 3 bases and J gave up 3 bases, with 12 bases separating them. Germline CDR1 is SGHRS and CDR2 is YFSETQ. CDR3 length equals 14 residues. CDR3 DNA: TGCGCCAGCAGCTCCGTGAATAGTCACACTGAAGCTTTCTTT. Amino acids: CASSSVNSHTEAFF.

The chain has TRBV27 and TRBJ1-5; TRBD1 matches at 10 bases. The V gene's germline CDR1 is MNHEY and CDR2 SMNVEV (reference sequence). Trimming took 6 bases from V and 4 from J; bases not matched to a gene: 3. This CDR3 is 14 amino acids long. The CDR3 is CASSRDRGNQPQHF. In nucleotides, the CDR3 is TGTGCCAGCAGCCGGGACAGGGGAAATCAGCCCCAGCATTTT.

The CDR3 coding sequence is TGTGCCAGCAGCTTGCGGGCAGGGGAAAACATTCAGTACTTC. As protein: CASSLRAGENIQYF. The chain joins TRBV5-8 to TRBJ2-4, with D tentatively TRBD1 (6 bases). Germline V lookup: CDR1 SGHTS, CDR2 YDEGEE. Trimming removed 1 base from V and 5 bases from J, with 10 bases in between. CDR3 length equals 14 residues.

This clone was observed a few times. This chain connects TRBV9 to TRBJ1-2, with 7 bases identical to TRBD1. The germline V gene encodes CDR1 SGDLS and CDR2 YYNGEE. The CDR3 spans 15 residues. Unmatched junction bases numbered 10, after V lost 3 bases and J lost 5 bases. In DNA form, the CDR3 reads TGTGCCAGCAGCGAGCTACCCGGGACAGCTTATGGCTACACCTTC. This encodes CASSELPGTAYGYTF.

CDR3: CASSLVPPNTEAFF. The DNA of the CDR3 is TGTGCCAGCAGTCTCGTTCCCCCGAACACTGAAGCTTTCTTT. The rearrangement links TRBV27 to TRBJ1-1; D uncertain. Germline V gene sequence: CDR1 MNHEY, CDR2 SMNVEV (reference sequence). This CDR3 is built from 14 residues. Trimming removed 5 bases from V and 1 base from J, with 11 bases in between.

The chain is built from TRBV6-4 and TRBJ1-5; TRBD1 agrees at 8 bases. The length of the CDR3 is 18 residues. Germline CDR1 and CDR2: MRHNA and SNTAGT. The V and J ends lost 1 base and 0 bases, in that order; junction bases with no gene match: 8. CDR3 amino acids: CASSDLRQGTDSNQPQHF. As DNA, the CDR3 is TGTGCCAGCAGTGACTTGAGACAGGGGACCGATAGCAATCAGCCCCAGCATTTT.

This sequence joins TRBV19 and TRBJ1-5; the D gene is possibly TRBD1 (5 bases). The germline gives CDR1 LNHDA, CDR2 SQIVND (reference sequence). CDR3 length: 13 residues. The germline V and J ends were trimmed by 9 bases and 8 bases, with 17 bases remaining between them. The CDR3 DNA follows: TGTGCCAGCACTTCACAGGTCAGGGAGCCCCAGCATTTT. Its protein product is CASTSQVREPQHF. The full variable domain, rest sourced from reference TRBV19 and TRBJ1-5, is DGGITQSPKYLFRKEGQNVTLSCEQNLNHDAMYWYRQDPGQGLRLIYYSQIVNDFQKGDIAEGYSVSREKKESFPLTVTSAQKNPTAFYLCASTSQVREPQHFGDGTRLSIL.

This clone was seen more than once but under ten times. The rearrangement joins TRBV5-6 to TRBJ2-4; D possibly corresponds to TRBD1 (5 bases). Germline V gene data show CDR1 as SGHDT and CDR2 as YYEEEE. Trimming took 2 bases from V and 1 from J, leaving 7 bases between them. The CDR3 extends over 14 amino acids. CDR3: CASSFRVAKNIQYF. In DNA, the CDR3 is TGTGCCAGCAGCTTCAGGGTCGCCAAAAACATTCAGTACTTC.

V gene TRBV29-1 combines with J gene TRBJ2-7; a weak D match, TRBD2 (5 bases). V was trimmed by 0 bases and J by 5 bases, leaving 11 bases between them. In germline, CDR1 is SQVTM, CDR2 ANQGSEA. CDR3 length: 13 residues. CDR3 amino acids: CSVEDHERHEQYF. DNA for the CDR3: TGCAGCGTTGAAGATCATGAGCGGCACGAGCAGTACTTC.